A single TCR beta chain is shown here with its context. This entry belongs to a study of early T cells in non-severe SARS-CoV-2 infection. The V gene lost 4 bases and the J gene lost 8 bases, with 9 bases spanning the gap. This CDR3 has 12 residues. Germline CDR1 and CDR2: SEHNR and FQNEAQ (reference sequence). Using its own MiXCR run on the 5' RACE reads, TCRdb lists one record per CDR3 protein. The sample shows tens of thousands of distinct CDR3 sequences, less than 20% of them seen only once. This sequence originates from an adult who was a healthcare worker with PCR-confirmed SARS-CoV-2 infection or an uninfected control (not recorded which). The chain links TRBV7-9 to TRBJ2-1; a possible D gene is TRBD2 (6 bases). The specimen was whole blood. The DNA for the CDR3 is TGTGCCAGCAGCTGGGACTTGGATGAGCAGTTCTTC. It yields the protein CASSWDLDEQFF.